This T cell receptor (beta chain) was recovered during a study of post-analysis software for immune sequencing data. Study details: The study covered relapsing-remitting, secondary progressive and progressive-relapsing courses of multiple sclerosis.

This clonotype was counted only a few times. The antigen remains unidentified. Germline CDR1 SEHNR, CDR2 FQNEAQ (reference sequence). V lost 11 bases and J lost 2; bases outside the gene matches: 5. This CDR3 has 12 residues. Researchers reported that TCR beta cDNA libraries carried unique molecular identifiers. The authors obtained roughly 500,000 cDNA molecules from approximately 0.91 to 9.4 million T cells. Using its own MiXCR run on the PCR reads, TCRdb lists one record per CDR3 protein. The repertoire consists of 750,000 to 950,000 distinct CDR3 sequences, with approximately 57% occurring once and the leading ten covering approximately 4.3%. Study-wide results and caveats: Controls' normalized Chao1 diversity significantly exceeded that of multiple sclerosis patients. When the samples were clustered directly with F measure, those that had been prepared in the same batch showed strong co-clustering. Controls had lower frequencies than patients of five TRBV segments, which included TRBV5-6, TRBV5-1 and TRBV20-1.

The chain uses TRBV7-9 and TRBJ2-7, with 8 bases matching TRBD1. The sample comprised blood. The TCR sequence derives from a girl between 10 and 17 years old with multiple sclerosis. CDR3 in amino acids: CAGWTGPYEQYF. In DNA, the CDR3 is TGTGCCGGCTGGACAGGGCCCTACGAGCAGTACTTC.